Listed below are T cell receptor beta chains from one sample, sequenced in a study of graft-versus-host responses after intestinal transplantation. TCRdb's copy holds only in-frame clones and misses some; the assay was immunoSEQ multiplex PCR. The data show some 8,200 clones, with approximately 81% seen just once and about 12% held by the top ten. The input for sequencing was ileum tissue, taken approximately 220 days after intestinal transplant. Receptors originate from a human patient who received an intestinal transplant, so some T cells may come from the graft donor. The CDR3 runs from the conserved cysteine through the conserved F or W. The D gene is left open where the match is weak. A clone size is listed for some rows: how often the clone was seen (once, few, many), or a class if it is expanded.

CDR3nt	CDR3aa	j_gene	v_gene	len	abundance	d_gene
TGTGCCAGCAGTTCTCGGACAGGGGTGGGTGGCTACACCTTC	CASSSRTGVGGYTF	TRBJ1-2	TRBV27	14	once	TRBD1
TGCAGCGTTGATATCAGGGTTGGCACAGATACGCAGTATTTT	CSVDIRVGTDTQYF	TRBJ2-3	TRBV29-1	14	few	NA
TGTGCCAGCAGCCAAGCAATTGACAGGGTGCATGGCTACACCTTC	CASSQAIDRVHGYTF	TRBJ1-2	TRBV7-9	15	NA	TRBD1
TGTGCCAGTACCCGCCGGGACAGAGTCACCGGGGAGCTGTTTTTT	CASTRRDRVTGELFF	TRBJ2-2	TRBV19	15	few	TRBD1
TGTACCAGCAGGGGGGACAGGAGTCCCAGCGGGTGGAATGAGCAGTTCTTC	CTSRGDRSPSGWNEQFF	TRBJ2-1	TRBV28	17	NA	TRBD1
TGTGCCAGCAGTGACCGCCCGGACAGGGTTGCAGACACCATATATTTT	CASSDRPDRVADTIYF	TRBJ1-3	TRBV6-1	16	NA	TRBD1
TGTGCCAGCAGACATAAATACTCCTACAATGAGCAGTTCTTC	CASRHKYSYNEQFF	TRBJ2-1	TRBV5-8	14	few	NA
TGCGCCAGCAGCCTCACACGACAATGGCTAGCGGATGGCTACACCTTC	CASSLTRQWLADGYTF	TRBJ1-2	TRBV4-3	16	NA	NA
TGTGCCAGCAGGCCGACTAGCGGGAGGGAAACCGGGGAGCTGTTTTTT	CASRPTSGRETGELFF	TRBJ2-2	TRBV6-6	16	NA	TRBD2
TGTGCCAGCAGCTTAGCAGGGGGCTATGGCTACACCTTC	CASSLAGGYGYTF	TRBJ1-2	TRBV7-2	13	NA	NA
TGTGCCAGTACCCCAGGGCCTTACTACGAGCAGTACTTC	CASTPGPYYEQYF	TRBJ2-7	TRBV19	13	NA	NA
TGTGCCAGCAGCGTAGCGGGGAGGGGATTTTACTATGGCTACACCTTC	CASSVAGRGFYYGYTF	TRBJ1-2	TRBV9	16	NA	NA
TGTGCCAGCAATTCAGGGTTGACGCAGTATTTT	CASNSGLTQYF	TRBJ2-3	TRBV27	11	NA	NA
TGTGCCAGCAGCTTTACTAGCGGGGGTAGCACAGATACGCAGTATTTT	CASSFTSGGSTDTQYF	TRBJ2-3	TRBV11-2	16	NA	TRBD2
TGTGCCAGCAGCTTGGAGGGACTAGCGTACACCGGGGAGCTGTTTTTT	CASSLEGLAYTGELFF	TRBJ2-2	TRBV5-6	16	once	TRBD2
TGTGCCAGTAGTTACCGGGACACAACTAATGAAAAACTGTTTTTT	CASSYRDTTNEKLFF	TRBJ1-4	TRBV19	15	NA	NA
TGTGCCAGCAGTTCTCACAGGGAAAGCATTCAGTACTTC	CASSSHRESIQYF	TRBJ2-4	TRBV6-5	13	NA	NA
TGTGCCAGCAGTGTGAGGCTAGCGGGGGAAGAGACCCAGTACTTC	CASSVRLAGEETQYF	TRBJ2-5	TRBV2	15	NA	TRBD2
TGCGCCAGCAGCTTGGCTACTAGCGGGGGGGCGAGGGAGACCCAGTACTTC	CASSLATSGGARETQYF	TRBJ2-5	TRBV5-1	17	NA	TRBD2
TGTGCCAGCAGCTTGGGTGTGACTAGCGGGAGGGAGGTAGGGACCCAGTACTTC	CASSLGVTSGREVGTQYF	TRBJ2-5	TRBV5-4	18	NA	TRBD2
TGTGCCAGCAGCGTAGTTCCTAGCGGGAGTTTATACGAGCAGTACTTC	CASSVVPSGSLYEQYF	TRBJ2-7	TRBV9	16	once	TRBD2
TGTGCCAGCAGCCGGGACACCTACAATGAGCAGTTCTTC	CASSRDTYNEQFF	TRBJ2-1	TRBV6-6	13	NA	NA
TGTGCCAGCAGTTACTATACAGGGAAACCTAACTATGGCTACACCTTC	CASSYYTGKPNYGYTF	TRBJ1-2	TRBV6-5	16	NA	NA
TGTGCCAGCAGCGGGCCGAATGAGCAGTTCTTC	CASSGPNEQFF	TRBJ2-1	TRBV5-6	11	once	NA
TGTGCCAGCAGCTTAGCGCTCTTACTAGTGAATTCACCCCTCCACTTT	CASSLALLLVNSPLHF	TRBJ1-6	TRBV7-9	16	NA	NA
TGTGCCAGTAGTACCCGGACAGTGGGGAGTAAGGGCTACACCTTC	CASSTRTVGSKGYTF	TRBJ1-2	TRBV19	15	NA	NA
TGTGCCAGCAGTACTACAGGGGCCCCCTTCGGTGGCTACACCTTC	CASSTTGAPFGGYTF	TRBJ1-2	TRBV27	15	NA	TRBD1
TGTGCCAGCAGTTTGGGACAGAAGGGTGAGCAGTTCTTC	CASSLGQKGEQFF	TRBJ2-1	TRBV28	13	NA	TRBD1
TGTGCCAGCAGTGACAGCGGGACCGGGGAGCTGTTTTTT	CASSDSGTGELFF	TRBJ2-2	TRBV6-4	13	NA	NA
TGTGCCAGCAGCTTACGGGGGACAGTGAACACTGAAGCTTTCTTT	CASSLRGTVNTEAFF	TRBJ1-1	TRBV7-9	15	NA	TRBD1
TGTGCCAGCAGCTTGTGGCTCTACGAGCAGTACTTC	CASSLWLYEQYF	TRBJ2-7	TRBV5-6	12	NA	NA
TGTGCCAGTAGTACCGCCGCCGGGACAGGCGTCCAGGGGGCCCAGTACTTC	CASSTAAGTGVQGAQYF	TRBJ2-5	TRBV19	17	NA	TRBD1
TGTGCCAGCAGCCCGCCGGGACAGTATAATTCACCCCTCCACTTT	CASSPPGQYNSPLHF	TRBJ1-6	TRBV7-4	15	NA	TRBD1
TGTGCCAGCAGCTTGACAGGGGGCAATCAGCCCCAGCATTTT	CASSLTGGNQPQHF	TRBJ1-5	TRBV7-2	14	once	TRBD1
TGCGCCAGCAGCTTGGACAGTTTTAATGAAAAACTGTTTTTT	CASSLDSFNEKLFF	TRBJ1-4	TRBV5-1	14	NA	NA
TGTGCCAGCAGTTACTCAACGGGAGTCACTGAAGCTTTCTTT	CASSYSTGVTEAFF	TRBJ1-1	TRBV6-5	14	NA	NA
TGCGCCAGCAGCTTGGACTCGGCAGGGAACTACGAGCAGTACTTC	CASSLDSAGNYEQYF	TRBJ2-7	TRBV5-1	15	NA	NA
TGTGCCAGCAGTGCCGGGACAGGGGTAACTGAAGCTTTCTTT	CASSAGTGVTEAFF	TRBJ1-1	TRBV6-1	14	NA	TRBD1
TGCGCCAGCAGCTTCTATCCCACGACAGGGTTTGGGGATCAGCCCCAGCATTTT	CASSFYPTTGFGDQPQHF	TRBJ1-5	TRBV5-1	18	NA	TRBD1
TGTGCCTGGAGTCGTCAGAGCGGTGGCTACACCTTC	CAWSRQSGGYTF	TRBJ1-2	TRBV30	12	medium-sized	NA
TGTGCCACCATCCGTTGGACAGGGGATCTGATGGATACGCAGTATTTT	CATIRWTGDLMDTQYF	TRBJ2-3	TRBV15	16	NA	TRBD1
TGTGCCAGCAGCCAGCGTGCGGGTCTGGGTGGCTACACCTTC	CASSQRAGLGGYTF	TRBJ1-2	TRBV9	14	NA	NA
TGTGCCAGCAGTTTATCGGGGCGGCAGCCCCAGCATTTT	CASSLSGRQPQHF	TRBJ1-5	TRBV27	13	NA	NA
TGTGCCAGCAGTTTCACAGGGGGCAGGGATTCCGGCTACACCTTC	CASSFTGGRDSGYTF	TRBJ1-2	TRBV27	15	NA	TRBD1
TGTGCCAGCAGTTACTCGCCGGCTAGCGCTTCCTACGAGCAGTACTTC	CASSYSPASASYEQYF	TRBJ2-7	TRBV6-5	16	few	NA
TGTGCCAGCAGCTTACATGGGCGGGGGAGGACAGATACGCAGTATTTT	CASSLHGRGRTDTQYF	TRBJ2-3	TRBV7-2	16	NA	TRBD2
TGTGCCAGCACTCCCGCCGGGACAGGGCCTGGAAACACCATATATTTT	CASTPAGTGPGNTIYF	TRBJ1-3	TRBV28	16	medium-sized	TRBD1
TGTGCCAGCAGCCCCGGGACAGGCTCCTACAATGAGCAGTTCTTC	CASSPGTGSYNEQFF	TRBJ2-1	TRBV6-4	15	NA	TRBD1